One sample yielded the 22 T cell receptor beta chains listed below, sequenced in a study of CD8+CD57+ T cells in acquired aplastic anemia. TCR beta VDJ combinations and CDR3 sequences were profiled from genomic DNA. TCRdb fed the reads into MiXCR, producing one record per CDR3 protein. Of about 210,000 distinct CDR3 sequences in the sample, around 32% were seen once. Sequencing was done on a sample of sorted CD4+, CD8+, or CD8+CD57+ T cells (not recorded which) from PBMCs. The receptors stem from a human donor in good health, serving as a control.

Of note for this clonotype: A much larger clone lies a single base off, so this may be a read error. The V and J genes are TRBV11-1 and TRBJ1-2; 7 bases match TRBD1. V was pared by 5 bases and J by 3 bases, with 9 bases of the junction left unmatched. Per germline, CDR1 SGHAT and CDR2 FQDESV (reference sequence). There are 15 residues in the CDR3. CDR3 loop: CASSRDRETDYGYTF. CDR3 nucleotides: TGTGCCAGCAGCCGCGACAGGGAGACTGACTATGGCTACACCTTC.

DNA for the CDR3: TGTGCCTGGAGCGAGAATAGTGAAAAACTGTTTTTT. Translating gives CAWSENSEKLFF. The V call is TRBV30, the J call TRBJ1-4, with no clear D. Germline lookup yields CDR1 GTSNPN and CDR2 SVGIG (reference sequence). The CDR3 extends over 12 amino acids. Trimming cost V 3 bases and J 7 bases, with 9 bases left between them.

This clonotype came up many times. V gene TRBV9 combines with J gene TRBJ1-2; D is perhaps TRBD1 (5 bases). V gave up 2 bases and J gave up 7 bases, with 12 bases separating them. The CDR3 sequence is 13 residues long. The germline CDR1 and CDR2 sequences are SGDLS and YYNGEE. DNA for the CDR3: TGTGCCAGCAGCGTTCGGCTCGGGGGTGGCTACACCTTC. It yields the protein CASSVRLGGGYTF.

This clonotype was seen many times. The chain joins TRBV7-9 to TRBJ1-1; D not resolved. Looked up from germline, CDR1 is SEHNR and CDR2 is FQNEAQ (reference sequence). The CDR3 spans 11 residues. The V and J ends lost 2 bases and 4 bases respectively, with 2 bases between them. The CDR3 is CASSLSTEAFF. The CDR3 DNA sequence: TGTGCCAGCAGCTTAAGCACTGAAGCTTTCTTT.

This clonotype was seen many times. The chain uses TRBV24-1 and TRBJ1-1, with D unclear. The germline CDR1 and CDR2 sequences are KGHDR and SFDVKD. Trimming took off 4 bases at V and 8 bases at J, with 7 bases between the two ends. The CDR3 covers 11 residues. The CDR3, as DNA: TGTGCCACCAGTGACAGCCTCGAAGCTTTCTTT. This sequence encodes CATSDSLEAFF.

The chain carries TRBV24-1 and TRBJ2-5; D gene uncertain. Per germline, CDR1 KGHDR and CDR2 SFDVKD. Deletions cut 3 bases from V and 2 bases from J, with 9 bases between. The CDR3 loop spans 14 amino acids. The CDR3 is CATSDSTGQETQYF. The CDR3, as DNA: TGTGCCACCAGTGATAGCACTGGGCAAGAGACCCAGTACTTC.

The chain is built from TRBV24-1 and TRBJ2-3; 8 nucleotides align to TRBD1. The CDR3 spans 15 residues. Germline trimming cut 0 bases from V and 4 bases from J; bases unmatched to any gene: 2. Germline V gene data show CDR1 as KGHDR and CDR2 as SFDVKD. The CDR3 reads CATSDLVQGADTQYF. For the CDR3, the DNA is TGTGCCACCAGTGATTTGGTACAGGGGGCAGATACGCAGTATTTT.

The V and J genes are TRBV9 and TRBJ2-3; D assignment may be TRBD1 or TRBD2 (5 bases each). The germline V and J ends were trimmed by 0 bases and 5 bases, with 7 bases remaining between them. Per the germline V gene, CDR1 is SGDLS and CDR2 is YYNGEE. The CDR3 extends over 13 amino acids. The CDR3 sequence is CASSVGDRDTQYF. The DNA for the CDR3 is TGTGCCAGCAGCGTAGGGGACCGAGATACGCAGTATTTT.

There are many counts of this clonotype. The genes are TRBV2 and TRBJ2-3; 15 nucleotides align to TRBD2. J was trimmed by 0 bases and V by 4 bases; bases with no gene match: 2. The V gene's germline CDR1 is SNHLY and CDR2 FYNNEI. The CDR3 is made up of 17 amino acids. The CDR3 sequence is CASSGTSGGASTDTQYF. CDR3 DNA: TGTGCCAGCAGTGGGACTAGCGGGGGGGCTAGCACAGATACGCAGTATTTT.

This clonotype was counted a few times. The chain joins TRBV30 to TRBJ2-7; no clear D. The CDR3 covers 13 residues. Looked up from germline, CDR1 is GTSNPN and CDR2 is SVGIG (reference sequence). V lost 4 bases to trimming and J lost 5 bases, with 15 bases between them. The DNA of the CDR3 is TGTGCCTGGAATCGAATGTACCTTAACGAGCAGTACTTC. Its translation: CAWNRMYLNEQYF.

This clonotype was seen only a few times. The chain couples TRBV5-1 to TRBJ2-1; 11 bases map to TRBD2. The germline CDR1 and CDR2 sequences are SGHRS and YFSETQ. Trimming took 2 bases from V and 5 from J; bases not matched to a gene: 3. CDR3 length: 15 amino acids. The CDR3 nucleotides read TGCGCCAGCAGCTTCCTAGCGGGGGGCGACAATGAGCAGTTCTTC. Its translation: CASSFLAGGDNEQFF.

For this clonotype: Just one base apart from a much larger clone, this may be a read error. The rearrangement uses TRBV11-2 and TRBJ2-1, with 10 bases matching TRBD2. Trimming took 8 bases from V and 5 from J; bases not matched to a gene: 9. The CDR3 is made up of 15 amino acids. Germline lookup yields CDR1 SGHAT and CDR2 FQNNGV. Here the CDR3 reads CASGAGTSDNNEQFF. The CDR3 coding sequence is TGTGCCAGCGGCGCCGGGACTAGCGACAACAATGAGCAGTTCTTC.

Turning to this clonotype: No conserved phenylalanine or tryptophan ends this CDR3, so it is likely a read error. This sequence joins TRBV9 and TRBJ2-1; D is unresolved. The CDR3 spans 16 residues. Deletions cut 4 bases from V and 0 bases from J, with 14 bases between. Germline values: CDR1 SGDLS, CDR2 YYNGEE. CDR3: CASSPLFGVSYNEQFL. The CDR3, as DNA: TGTGCCAGCAGCCCCCTGTTCGGAGTCTCCTACAATGAGCAGTTCCTC.

This clonotype was detected a few times. V is TRBV6-1 and J is TRBJ2-2, with no clear D. Germline V CDR1 and CDR2: MNHNS, SASEGT. Trimming removed 6 bases from V and 6 bases from J, with 20 bases in between. CDR3 length: 16 amino acids. The CDR3 sequence is CASRPRTSQRAGELFF. CDR3 sequence (DNA): TGTGCCAGCAGACCGAGGACCTCTCAACGCGCCGGGGAGCTGTTTTTT.

The V call is TRBV2, the J call TRBJ2-7; 12 nucleotides agree with TRBD1. V lost 8 bases, J lost 4 bases, and 3 bases stayed unmatched. The V gene's germline CDR1 is SNHLY and CDR2 FYNNEI. The CDR3 has 13 amino acids. For the CDR3, the DNA is TGTGCCAGCGGGGGACAGGGGGCATACGAGCAGTACTTC. Amino acids: CASGGQGAYEQYF.

At least ten counts were recorded for this clonotype. The chain uses TRBV7-8 and TRBJ2-1; TRBD1 matches at 9 bases. The CDR3 length is 16 residues. Germline V CDR1 and CDR2: SGHVS, FQNEAQ. Trimming removed 6 bases from V and 5 bases from J; junction bases left unmatched: 11. The CDR3 coding sequence is TGTGCCAGCAGGCCGCGGGGGACAGGGCTTCACAATGAGCAGTTCTTC. Its translation is CASRPRGTGLHNEQFF.

This clonotype was observed a handful of times. V usage is TRBV6-1 and J usage is TRBJ2-3; D is perhaps TRBD1 (5 bases). Germline V gene lookup returns CDR1 MNHNS and CDR2 SASEGT. The CDR3 contains 13 residues. V gave up 6 bases and J gave up 3 bases, with 10 bases separating them. This CDR3 reads CASRKTATDTQYF. The CDR3 DNA sequence: TGTGCCAGCAGGAAGACAGCGACAGATACGCAGTATTTT.

This clonotype was detected many times. This sequence joins TRBV20-1 and TRBJ2-7; unclear D gene. The CDR3 loop spans 13 amino acids. Germline assignment: CDR1 DFQATT and CDR2 SNEGSKA (reference sequence). V gave up 0 bases and J gave up 4 bases, with 10 bases separating them. CDR3 in DNA: TGCAGTGCTAGAGATCCCACCATTTACGAGCAGTACTTC. This codes for CSARDPTIYEQYF.

This clonotype was counted between two and nine times. The chain employs TRBV27 and TRBJ2-7, with 9 positions matching TRBD1. Germline V gene data show CDR1 as MNHEY and CDR2 as SMNVEV (reference sequence). The ends lost 2 bases at V and 0 bases at J; junction bases unmatched: 5. The CDR3 extends over 16 amino acids. The CDR3 loop is CASSLKGTGSSYEQYF. The CDR3 DNA is TGTGCCAGCAGTTTAAAGGGGACAGGGAGCTCCTACGAGCAGTACTTC.

The chain carries TRBV7-2 and TRBJ2-5; no clear D gene. This CDR3 is 11 amino acids long. V was clipped by 1 base and J by 6 bases, with 3 bases between them. The germline CDR1 and CDR2 sequences are SGHTA and FQGNSA. The chain's CDR3 is CASSLVQTQYF. In DNA form, the CDR3 reads TGTGCCAGCAGCTTAGTCCAGACCCAGTACTTC.

This clonotype was found once. A much larger clone lies one base from this, so it may be a read error. V usage is TRBV10-3 and J usage is TRBJ1-6; a possible D gene is TRBD1 (5 bases). The CDR3 covers 14 residues. Trimming shortened V by 7 bases and J by 8 bases, and 15 bases separated the two germline ends. Germline CDR1 and CDR2: ENHRY and SYGVKD. The CDR3 DNA sequence: TGTGCCATCACTGATGGGGGGTTCTATTCACCCCTCCACTTT. This codes for CAITDGGFYSPLHF.

In this sample, this clonotype turned up many times. The genes are TRBV20-1 and TRBJ2-1, with unresolved D. Trimming took 0 bases from V and 2 from J, leaving 2 bases between them. In germline, CDR1 is DFQATT, CDR2 SNEGSKA (reference sequence). The CDR3 contains 12 residues. DNA for the CDR3: TGCAGTGCTAGAGATACCTACAATGAGCAGTTCTTC. Amino acid sequence: CSARDTYNEQFF.